The clone carrying this T cell receptor (beta chain) was seen only a few times. As yet, its antigen is unknown. Construction of TCR beta libraries relied on iRepertoire HTBI primers and on Arm-PCR targeting CDR3 regions. TCRdb processed the multiplex PCR reads anew with MiXCR; each CDR3 protein has one entry. Seen here are roughly 610,000 distinct CDR3 sequences, approximately 15% observed once, and the top ten hold about 17%. This specimen comes from a study of regulatory T cells in long-lasting Graves disease. Whole-study results and caveats: Among samples with persistent disease, TRBV28, TRBJ1-2 and TRBJ2-5 were favored.

Indicated time point: newly diagnosed GD, antithyroid drugs for less than 3 months. Making the TCR library involved RNA that had been extracted from PBMCs. This CDR3 contains 20 residues. Germline-derived CDR1 and CDR2 are MGHRA and YSYEKL. Trimming took 4 bases from V and 5 from J, leaving 30 bases between them. This sample also belongs to another study, concerning T cells in Graves' hyperthyroidism and ophthalmopathy.

The chain has TRBV4-1 and TRBJ2-1, with D possibly matching TRBD2 (6 bases). The receptor's source is a woman in her thirties with Graves disease. Sequences were derived from peripheral blood mononuclear cells (PBMCs), sampled at new diagnosis, from a patient treated with antithyroid drugs. In DNA, the CDR3 is TGCGCCAGCAGCCTGTTTCCGGGCGATACCCTAGCGATAATAAACAATGAGCAGTTCTTC. Its translation: CASSLFPGDTLAIINNEQFF.